The source of this TCR beta chain is a study of blood T cell repertoires in COVID-19 (TCRdb year 2020). As for the study more broadly: Collaborator samples came from the United States, Italy and Spain and covered acute and convalescent phases of COVID-19. The material from the prospective study consisted of cDNA or gDNA derived from T cells, B-cell-depleted T cells, or PBMCs. The repertoires were released in a freely available public database intended as a resource for research on the immune response to SARS-CoV-2. The samples were drawn from two sources: the first 160 participants of the ongoing ImmuneRACE study, and 1,000 to 1,500 subjects contributed by 6 global collaborators. The sample metadata nearly always contained a de-identified subject ID, COVID-19 status, age in years and sex. Where available, HLA class I and class II types were obtained from metadata supplied by the sample provider rather than from assay-based typing. The dataset comprised deeply sampled blood TCRbeta repertoires from subjects exposed to, actively infected with, or recovered from COVID-19. The research as a whole found: How much clinical and demographic metadata was included differed by source and by participant, and the metadata was provided uncurated.

TCRbeta CDR3 regions were amplified from genomic DNA using the immunoSEQ Assay, a bias-controlled multiplex PCR. As for how the authors treated the data: Nucleated cell counts per sample were estimated from amplification of reference gene primers within the assay. To quantify the absolute abundance of each unique TCRbeta CDR3 rearrangement, sequence reads were collapsed and filtered. For each sample, productive Simpson clonality was calculated as the square root of Simpson's diversity index over productive rearrangements. The clones in this table, taken by TCRdb from immuneACCESS, are in-frame only. Not every clone is retained; where verified, under half of the shortfall comes from an unresolved V gene, and the cause of the rest is unknown. The DNA gave D and trimming, while V, J and clone size come from that table. Within this sample are roughly 80,000 clones, with approximately 80% of them counted one time only. In total, the top ten clones hold about 12% of the sample.

To note about this clone: The target of this receptor is not known. It has no much larger one-base neighbor in the sample; base qualities were not kept.

The collaborating institutions used their own protocols to collect whole blood in K2EDTA tubes. Collaborator samples were shipped for TCRbeta analysis as frozen whole blood, isolated PBMCs, or DNA extracted from either sample type. Deletion took 1 base off V and 2 bases off J, with a span of 3 bases between the germline ends. The CDR3 starts with the cysteine, ends with the phenylalanine, and has 12 residues. This entry keeps only the CDR3 DNA: 36 bases, framed from base 1. The sequenced sample consisted of peripheral blood. The chain is assembled from TRBV12-3 or TRBV12-4 and TRBJ2-7, with no confidently assigned D gene. The sequence derives from an elderly man with acute or convalescent COVID-19. The CDR3: CASSLGAYEQYF. The DNA sequence is as follows: TGTGCCAGCAGTTTAGGAGCCTACGAGCAGTACTTC.